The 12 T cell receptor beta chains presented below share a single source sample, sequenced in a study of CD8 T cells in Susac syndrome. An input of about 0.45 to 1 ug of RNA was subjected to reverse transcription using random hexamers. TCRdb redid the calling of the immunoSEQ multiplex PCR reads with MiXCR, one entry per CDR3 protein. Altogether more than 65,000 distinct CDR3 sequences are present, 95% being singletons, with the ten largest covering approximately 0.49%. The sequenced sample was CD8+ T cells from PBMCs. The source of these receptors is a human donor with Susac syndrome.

The DNA of the CDR3 is TGTGCCAGTCGACAGGGGACCTACGAGCAGTACTTC. It specifies CASRQGTYEQYF. The J gene is TRBJ2-7, the V gene TRBV13; 8 bases map to TRBD1. After removal of 9 bases from V and 2 bases from J, the junction contained 3 bases not matched to a gene. Germline V gene lookup returns CDR1 PRHDT and CDR2 FYEKMQ (reference sequence). The CDR3 contains 12 residues.

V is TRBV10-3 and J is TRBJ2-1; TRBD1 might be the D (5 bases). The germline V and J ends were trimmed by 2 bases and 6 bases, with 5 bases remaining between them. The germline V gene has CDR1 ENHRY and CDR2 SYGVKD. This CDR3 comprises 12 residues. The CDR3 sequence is CAISEDSNEQFF. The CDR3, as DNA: TGTGCCATCAGTGAGGACAGCAATGAGCAGTTCTTC.

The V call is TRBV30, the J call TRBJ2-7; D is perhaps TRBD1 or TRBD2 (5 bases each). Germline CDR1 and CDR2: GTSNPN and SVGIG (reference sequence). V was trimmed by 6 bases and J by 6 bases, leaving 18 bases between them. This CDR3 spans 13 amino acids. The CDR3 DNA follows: TGTGCCTGTGATGGGACCGGGGATAGCGAGCAGTACTTC. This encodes CACDGTGDSEQYF.

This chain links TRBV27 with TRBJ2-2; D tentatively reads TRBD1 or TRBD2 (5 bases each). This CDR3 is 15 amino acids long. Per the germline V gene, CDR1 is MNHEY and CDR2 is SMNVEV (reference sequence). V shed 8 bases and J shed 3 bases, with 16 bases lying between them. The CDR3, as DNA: TGTGCCAGCCGCACGGGGCTCGGGGACACCGGGGAGCTGTTTTTT. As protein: CASRTGLGDTGELFF.

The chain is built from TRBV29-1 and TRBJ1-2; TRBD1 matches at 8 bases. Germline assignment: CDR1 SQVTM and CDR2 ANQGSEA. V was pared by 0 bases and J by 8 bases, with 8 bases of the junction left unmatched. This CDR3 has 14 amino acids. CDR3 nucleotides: TGCAGCGTTGAAGAGGGACAGGAGCTGGGCGGCTACACCTTC. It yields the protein CSVEEGQELGGYTF.

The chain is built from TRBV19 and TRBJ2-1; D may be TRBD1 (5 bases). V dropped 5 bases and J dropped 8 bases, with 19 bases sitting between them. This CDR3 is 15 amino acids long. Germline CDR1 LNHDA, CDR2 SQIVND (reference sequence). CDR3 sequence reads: CASSPPRTRIHEQFF. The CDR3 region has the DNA TGTGCCAGTAGTCCACCCCGGACACGCATCCATGAGCAGTTCTTC. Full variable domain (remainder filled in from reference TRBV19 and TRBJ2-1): DGGITQSPKYLFRKEGQNVTLSCEQNLNHDAMYWYRQDPGQGLRLIYYSQIVNDFQKGDIAEGYSVSREKKESFPLTVTSAQKNPTAFYLCASSPPRTRIHEQFFGPGTRLTVL.

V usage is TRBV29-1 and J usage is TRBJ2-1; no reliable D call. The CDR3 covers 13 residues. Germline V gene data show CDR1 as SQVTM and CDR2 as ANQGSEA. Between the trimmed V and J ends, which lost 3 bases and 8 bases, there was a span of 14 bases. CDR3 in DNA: TGCAGCGTTGAGTATCCCCAGTCGGATGAGCAGTTCTTC. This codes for CSVEYPQSDEQFF.

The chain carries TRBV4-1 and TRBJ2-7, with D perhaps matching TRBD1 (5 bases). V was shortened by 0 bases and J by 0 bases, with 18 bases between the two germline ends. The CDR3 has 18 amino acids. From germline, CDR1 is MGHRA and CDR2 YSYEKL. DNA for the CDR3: TGCGCCAGCAGCCAAGATACCGTGCTGGCAGGGCCCTCCTACGAGCAGTACTTC. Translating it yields CASSQDTVLAGPSYEQYF.

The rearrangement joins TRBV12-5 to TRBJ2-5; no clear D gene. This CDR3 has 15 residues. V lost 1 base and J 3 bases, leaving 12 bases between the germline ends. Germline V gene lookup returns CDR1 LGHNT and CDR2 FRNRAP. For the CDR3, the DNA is TGTGCTAGTGGTTTGGGGGCTGGTGAAGAAGAGACCCAGTACTTC. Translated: CASGLGAGEEETQYF.

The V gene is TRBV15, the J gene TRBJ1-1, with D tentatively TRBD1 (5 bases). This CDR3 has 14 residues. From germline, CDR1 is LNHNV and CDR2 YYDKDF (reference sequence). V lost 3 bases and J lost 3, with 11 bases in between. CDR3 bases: TGTGCCACCAGCAGTCCAGGGTACGACACTGAAGCTTTCTTT. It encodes CATSSPGYDTEAFF.

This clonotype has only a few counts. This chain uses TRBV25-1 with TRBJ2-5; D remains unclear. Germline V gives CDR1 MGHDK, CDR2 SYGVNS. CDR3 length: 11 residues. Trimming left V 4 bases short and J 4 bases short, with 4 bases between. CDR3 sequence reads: CASSAGETQYF. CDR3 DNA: TGTGCCAGCAGTGCGGGAGAGACCCAGTACTTC.

CDR3 residues: CASSQAETGGDTQYF. DNA of the CDR3: TGTGCCAGCAGCCAAGCGGAGACAGGGGGAGATACGCAGTATTTT. The chain links TRBV4-2 to TRBJ2-3; 9 bases are shared with TRBD1. This CDR3 is 15 amino acids long. The J segment lost 5 bases and the V segment lost 1 base, leaving 4 bases of the junction unmatched. Germline CDR1 LGHNA, CDR2 YNFKEQ.